The subject of this entry is one T cell receptor (beta chain). Its antigen is still unknown. It was about 180 ng DNA, 31,000 or so T cell genomes, that sorted-subset replicate PCRs used. The repertoire was sequenced with immunoSEQ multiplex PCR; TCRdb's copy has only in-frame clones and lacks some. The data hold roughly 700,000 clones, with around 72% observed a single time. CDR1 LNHDA and CDR2 SQIVND come from the germline V gene (reference sequence). The CDR3 has 15 amino acids. V was clipped by 3 bases and J by 4 bases; unmatched bases: 5. This sample was taken from a study of shared clonotypes between healthy human individuals. Points from the study as a whole: Non-shared clonotypes had lower generation probabilities than clonotypes shared by all four sorted-subset donors.

The clonotype originates from a woman aged 25 to 39 in good health. Sequenced: memory CD4+ T cells sorted from blood. Indicated subset: CD45RA-negative fraction. The V call is TRBV19, the J call TRBJ2-1, with TRBD2 identical over 8 bases. CDR3 DNA: TGTGCCAGTAGTATCGGGGGGGAGGGTTACAATGAGCAGTTCTTC. Its protein is CASSIGGEGYNEQFF.